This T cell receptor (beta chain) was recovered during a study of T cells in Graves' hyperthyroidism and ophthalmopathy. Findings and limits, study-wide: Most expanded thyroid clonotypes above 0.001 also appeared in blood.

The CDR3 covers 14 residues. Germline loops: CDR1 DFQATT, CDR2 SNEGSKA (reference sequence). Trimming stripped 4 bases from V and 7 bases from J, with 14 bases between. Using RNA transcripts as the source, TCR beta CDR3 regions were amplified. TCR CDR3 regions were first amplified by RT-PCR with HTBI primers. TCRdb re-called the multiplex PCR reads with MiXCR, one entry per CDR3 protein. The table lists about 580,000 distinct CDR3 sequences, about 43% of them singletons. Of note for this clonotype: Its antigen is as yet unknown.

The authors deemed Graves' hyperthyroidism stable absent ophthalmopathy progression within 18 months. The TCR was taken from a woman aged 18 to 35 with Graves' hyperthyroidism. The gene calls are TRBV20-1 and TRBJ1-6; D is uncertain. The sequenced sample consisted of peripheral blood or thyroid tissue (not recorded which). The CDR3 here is CSATGLVANSPLHF. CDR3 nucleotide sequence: TGCAGTGCTACCGGGTTAGTAGCGAATTCACCCCTCCACTTT.